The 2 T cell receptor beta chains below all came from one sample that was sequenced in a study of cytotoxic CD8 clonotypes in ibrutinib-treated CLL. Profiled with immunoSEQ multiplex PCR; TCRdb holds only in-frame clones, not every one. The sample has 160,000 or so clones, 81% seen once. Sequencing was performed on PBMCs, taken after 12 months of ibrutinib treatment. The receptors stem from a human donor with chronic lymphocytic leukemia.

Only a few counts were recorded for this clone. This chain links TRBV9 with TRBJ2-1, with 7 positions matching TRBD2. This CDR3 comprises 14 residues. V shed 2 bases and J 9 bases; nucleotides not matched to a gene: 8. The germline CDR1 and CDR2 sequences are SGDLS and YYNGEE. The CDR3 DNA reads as TGTGCCAGCAGCGTCACCACCACGGGGGGTGAGCAGTTCTTC. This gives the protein CASSVTTTGGEQFF.

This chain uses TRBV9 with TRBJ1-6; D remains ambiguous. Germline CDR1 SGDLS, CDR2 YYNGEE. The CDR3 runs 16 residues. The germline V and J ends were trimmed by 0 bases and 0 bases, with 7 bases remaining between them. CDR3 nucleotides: TGTGCCAGCAGCGTAGCTGGGAGCTCCTATAATTCACCCCTCCACTTT. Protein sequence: CASSVAGSSYNSPLHF.